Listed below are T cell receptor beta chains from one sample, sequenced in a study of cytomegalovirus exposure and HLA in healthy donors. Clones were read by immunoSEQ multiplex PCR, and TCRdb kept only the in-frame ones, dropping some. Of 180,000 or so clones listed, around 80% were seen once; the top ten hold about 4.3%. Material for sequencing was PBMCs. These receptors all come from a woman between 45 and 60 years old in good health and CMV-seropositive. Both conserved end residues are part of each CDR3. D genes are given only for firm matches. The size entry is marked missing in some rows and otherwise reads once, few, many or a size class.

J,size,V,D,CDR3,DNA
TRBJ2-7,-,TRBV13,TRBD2,CASSGPNYEQYF,TGTGCCAGTAGCGGGCCCAACTACGAGCAGTACTTC
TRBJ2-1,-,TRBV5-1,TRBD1,CASSLASGGNEQFF,TGCGCCAGCAGCTTGGCGTCAGGGGGCAATGAGCAGTTCTTC
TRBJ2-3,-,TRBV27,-,CASSLTGLISTDTQYF,TGTGCCAGCAGTTTAACAGGGTTGATTTCCACAGATACGCAGTATTTT
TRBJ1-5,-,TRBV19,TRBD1,CASSMPKDRLGGQPQHF,TGTGCCAGTAGTATGCCCAAGGACAGGCTTGGAGGTCAGCCCCAGCATTTT
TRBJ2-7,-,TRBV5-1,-,CASSSNVDYGQYF,TGCGCCAGCAGCTCAAACGTGGACTACGGGCAGTACTTC
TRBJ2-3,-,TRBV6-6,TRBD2,CASGTSGGQSTDTQYF,TGTGCCAGTGGGACTAGCGGGGGACAAAGCACAGATACGCAGTATTTT
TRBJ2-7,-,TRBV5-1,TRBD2,CASSSQTSGRSPYEQYF,TGCGCCAGCAGCTCCCAGACTAGCGGGAGATCCCCCTACGAGCAGTACTTC
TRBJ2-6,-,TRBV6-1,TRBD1,CASSEARGPGANVLTF,TGTGCCAGCAGTGAAGCGAGGGGGCCTGGGGCCAACGTCCTGACTTTC
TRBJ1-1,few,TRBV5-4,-,CASSRGQLNTEAFF,TGTGCCAGCAGCCGCGGACAATTGAACACTGAAGCTTTCTTT
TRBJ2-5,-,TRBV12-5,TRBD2,CASATGTSGSAETQYF,TGTGCTAGTGCCACAGGGACTAGCGGGTCGGCGGAGACCCAGTACTTC
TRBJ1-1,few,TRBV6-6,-,CASSPGGGAFF,TGTGCCAGCAGCCCGGGAGGTGGTGCTTTCTTT
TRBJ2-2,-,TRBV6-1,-,CASSEWGGRNTGELFF,TGTGCCAGCAGTGAATGGGGGGGGCGGAACACCGGGGAGCTGTTTTTT
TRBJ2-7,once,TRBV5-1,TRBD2,CASSLRGRGYEQYF,TGCGCCAGCAGCTTGCGCGGGAGGGGCTACGAGCAGTACTTC
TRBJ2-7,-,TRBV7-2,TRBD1,CASSLARDSYEQYF,TGTGCCAGCAGCTTAGCGAGGGACAGCTACGAGCAGTACTTC
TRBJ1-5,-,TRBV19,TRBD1,CASSIPRTGGGISGNQPQHF,TGTGCCAGTAGTATACCGAGGACAGGGGGGGGTATATCTGGCAATCAGCCCCAGCATTTT
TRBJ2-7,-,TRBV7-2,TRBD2,CASSWGRGGSYEQYF,TGTGCCAGCAGCTGGGGGAGGGGAGGATCCTACGAGCAGTACTTC
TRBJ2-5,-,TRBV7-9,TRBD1,CASSLAGQQGASETQYF,TGTGCCAGCAGCTTAGCAGGGCAACAGGGGGCTTCGGAGACCCAGTACTTC
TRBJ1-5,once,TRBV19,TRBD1,CASSTDRTGAPYSNQPQHF,TGTGCCAGTAGTACGGATAGGACAGGGGCCCCGTATAGCAATCAGCCCCAGCATTTT
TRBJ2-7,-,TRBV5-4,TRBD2,CASSLFGRAKDEQYF,TGTGCCAGCAGCTTGTTTGGGAGGGCGAAGGACGAGCAGTACTTC
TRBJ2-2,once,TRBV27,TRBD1,CASRRQGNTGELFF,TGTGCCAGCAGGCGACAGGGGAACACCGGGGAGCTGTTTTTT
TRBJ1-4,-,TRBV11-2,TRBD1,CASSSETGSLEKLFF,TGTGCCAGCAGCTCCGAGACAGGGTCCCTTGAAAAACTGTTTTTT
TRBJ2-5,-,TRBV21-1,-,CASSKARLAPNDIQETQYF,TGTGCCAGCAGCAAAGCGCGACTAGCGCCGAACGATATACAAGAGACCCAGTACTTC
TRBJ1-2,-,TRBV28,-,CASSLTVINGGYTF,TGTGCCAGCAGTTTAACGGTTATAAACGGGGGCTACACCTTC
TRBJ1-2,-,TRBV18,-,CASSPDTYGYTF,TGTGCCAGCTCCCCAGACACTTATGGCTACACCTTC
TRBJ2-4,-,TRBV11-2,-,CASSLGTGWDIQYF,TGTGCCAGCAGCTTAGGCACAGGGTGGGACATTCAGTACTTC
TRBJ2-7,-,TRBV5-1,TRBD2,CASSRTSGGLEQYF,TGCGCCAGCAGCCGGACTAGCGGGGGCTTGGAGCAGTACTTC
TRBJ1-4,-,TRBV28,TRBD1,CASIYSQGAEKLFF,TGTGCCAGCATCTACTCACAGGGGGCTGAAAAACTGTTTTTT
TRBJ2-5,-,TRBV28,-,CASEDGRRETQYF,TGTGCCAGCGAGGACGGGAGAAGGGAGACCCAGTACTTC
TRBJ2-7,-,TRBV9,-,CASSPPSGRDYEQYF,TGTGCCAGCAGCCCCCCGTCGGGAAGGGACTACGAGCAGTACTTC
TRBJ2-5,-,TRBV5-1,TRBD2,CASSWRTSGAPGKETQYF,TGCGCCAGCAGCTGGAGGACTAGCGGGGCCCCAGGAAAAGAGACCCAGTACTTC
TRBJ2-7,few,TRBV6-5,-,CASSYSAGVGYEQYF,TGTGCCAGCAGTTACTCGGCAGGGGTAGGCTACGAGCAGTACTTC
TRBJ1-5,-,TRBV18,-,CASSPLQGSNQPQHF,TGTGCCAGCTCACCATTGCAGGGGAGCAATCAGCCCCAGCATTTT
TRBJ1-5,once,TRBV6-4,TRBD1,CASSVDRVDQPQHF,TGTGCCAGCAGTGTTGACAGGGTCGATCAGCCCCAGCATTTT
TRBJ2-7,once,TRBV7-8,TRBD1,CASSTEGGSHEQYF,TGTGCCAGCAGCACCGAAGGGGGCTCCCACGAGCAGTACTTC
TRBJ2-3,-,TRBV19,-,CASSSQVTDTQYF,TGTGCCAGTAGTAGTCAGGTCACAGATACGCAGTATTTT
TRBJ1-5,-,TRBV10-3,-,CAISESRVGNQPQHF,TGTGCCATCAGTGAGTCGAGGGTAGGCAATCAGCCCCAGCATTTT
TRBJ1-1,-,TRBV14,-,CASSPWGRVGSTEAFF,TGTGCCAGCAGCCCATGGGGGAGGGTGGGGAGCACTGAAGCTTTCTTT
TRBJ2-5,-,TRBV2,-,CASSKNFQETQYF,TGTGCCAGCAGTAAAAACTTCCAAGAGACCCAGTACTTC
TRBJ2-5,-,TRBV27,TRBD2,CASSSGASGRGETQYF,TGTGCCAGCAGTTCCGGGGCTAGCGGGAGGGGAGAGACCCAGTACTTC
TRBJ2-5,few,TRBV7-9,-,CSSSSGLPQETQYF,TGTTCCAGCAGCTCGGGACTGCCCCAAGAGACCCAGTACTTC
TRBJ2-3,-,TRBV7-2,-,CASRRTIYHGDTQYF,TGTGCCAGCAGGCGCACTATCTACCACGGGGATACGCAGTATTTT
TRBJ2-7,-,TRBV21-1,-,CASSKSRLAGPHPGEQYF,TGTGCCAGCAGCAAAAGTAGACTAGCGGGACCGCATCCGGGCGAGCAGTACTTC
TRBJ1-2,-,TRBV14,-,CASTRDISNYGYTF,TGTGCCAGCACACGGGACATCTCTAACTATGGCTACACCTTC
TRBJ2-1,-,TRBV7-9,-,CASSLGSRTEQFF,TGTGCCAGCAGCTTAGGTTCTAGAACTGAGCAGTTCTTC
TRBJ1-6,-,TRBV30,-,CAWSLAFSVGSPLHF,TGTGCCTGGAGTCTAGCTTTTTCGGTTGGTTCACCCCTCCACTTT
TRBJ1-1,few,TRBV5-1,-,CASPLTGYIWGNTEAFF,TGCGCCAGCCCCCTTACAGGGTATATATGGGGGAACACTGAAGCTTTCTTT
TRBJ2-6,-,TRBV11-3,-,CASSLGPESGANVLTF,TGTGCCAGCAGCTTAGGTCCCGAGTCTGGGGCCAACGTCCTGACTTTC
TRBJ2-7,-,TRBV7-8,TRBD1,CASSPDRGIYEQYF,TGTGCCAGCAGCCCGGACAGGGGGATCTACGAGCAGTACTTC
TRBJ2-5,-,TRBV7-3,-,CASSRSTDQETQYF,TGTGCCAGCAGCCGATCGACAGACCAAGAGACCCAGTACTTC
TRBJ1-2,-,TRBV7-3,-,CASSPRINYGYTF,TGTGCCAGCAGTCCCAGGATTAACTATGGCTACACCTTC
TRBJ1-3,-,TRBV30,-,CAWSVRGWSGNTIYF,TGTGCCTGGAGTGTGAGGGGGTGGTCTGGAAACACCATATATTTT
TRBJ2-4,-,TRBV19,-,CASRDPGLQNIQYF,TGTGCCAGTAGGGACCCGGGACTTCAAAACATTCAGTACTTC